This T cell receptor beta chain appears in the sequencing data of a study of blood T cell repertoires in COVID-19. Original data processing: Amplification from reference gene primers served as the basis for estimated nucleated cell counts. Only in-frame clones appear in the TCRdb table, and some are missing; sequencing was by immunoSEQ multiplex PCR. V, J and clone size derive from that table, while D and trimming were established from the DNA sequence. The sample includes roughly 360,000 clones, approximately 87% of them seen just once. The junction had 14 bases not matched to a gene; V was cut back by 1 base and J by 8 bases. CDR1 is LGHDT, CDR2 YNNKEL, per germline (reference sequence). The length of the CDR3 is 17 residues.

This TCR was sampled from a man under 40 who had recovered from COVID-19. This chain links TRBV3-1 (or the pseudogene TRBV3-2) with TRBJ2-1, with 7 bases identical to TRBD1. Sequencing was carried out using PBMCs or T cells enriched from blood (not recorded which). The CDR3 here is CASSQGPLGHQGDEQFF. The CDR3 bases are TGTGCCAGCAGCCAAGGCCCCTTAGGACACCAGGGGGATGAGCAGTTCTTC.